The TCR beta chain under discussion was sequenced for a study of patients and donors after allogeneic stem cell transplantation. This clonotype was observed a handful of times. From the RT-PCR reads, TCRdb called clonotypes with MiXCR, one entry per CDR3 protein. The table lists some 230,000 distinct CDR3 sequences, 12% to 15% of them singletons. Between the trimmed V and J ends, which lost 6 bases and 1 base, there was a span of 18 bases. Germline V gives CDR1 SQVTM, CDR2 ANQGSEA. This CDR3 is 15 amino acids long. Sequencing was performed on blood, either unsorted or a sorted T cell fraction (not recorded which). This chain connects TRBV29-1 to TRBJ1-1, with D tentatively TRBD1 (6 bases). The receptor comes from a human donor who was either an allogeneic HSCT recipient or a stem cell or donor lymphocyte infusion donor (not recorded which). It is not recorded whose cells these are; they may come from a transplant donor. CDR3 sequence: CSVRVGAGSNTEAFF. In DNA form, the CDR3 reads TGCAGCGTCCGGGTGGGGGCAGGATCGAACACTGAAGCTTTCTTT.